The 10 T cell receptor beta chains in this list originate from one sample, sequenced in a study of blood T cell repertoires in COVID-19. TCRdb's copy holds only in-frame clones and misses some; the assay was immunoSEQ multiplex PCR. The sample shows fewer than 250,000 clones, roughly 80% of them seen only once. The sequenced material came from peripheral blood. The receptors were gathered from a woman between 45 and 65 years old with acute or convalescent COVID-19.

V and J are TRBV7-2 and TRBJ2-7, with 7 bases aligning to TRBD2. The V gene end was trimmed by 1 base and the J gene end by 6 bases; junction bases not matched to a gene: 9. Germline values: CDR1 SGHTA, CDR2 FQGNSA. This CDR3 is 15 amino acids long. The DNA of the CDR3 is TGTGCCAGCAGCTTAGGGGGCGGGAGCTCCAGCGAGCAGTACTTC. It yields the protein CASSLGGGSSSEQYF.

The rearrangement uses TRBV30 and TRBJ2-7, with 8 nucleotides matching TRBD2. Germline V gene data show CDR1 as GTSNPN and CDR2 as SVGIG (reference sequence). J was trimmed by 5 bases and V by 1 base; bases with no gene match: 10. The CDR3 has 15 amino acids. As DNA, the CDR3 is TGTGCCTGGAGTGGGGGACTAGGGGTCGGCGACGAGCAGTACTTC. Protein sequence: CAWSGGLGVGDEQYF. Full variable domain (remainder filled in from reference TRBV30 and TRBJ2-7): SQTIHQWPATLVQPVGSPLSLECTVEGTSNPNLYWYRQAAGRGLQLLFYSVGIGQISSEVPQNLSASRPQDRQFILSSKKLLLSDSGFYLCAWSGGLGVGDEQYFGPGTRLTVT.

The V and J genes are TRBV18 and TRBJ1-5; D possibly corresponds to TRBD1 (6 bases). V was clipped by 6 bases and J by 3 bases, with 15 bases between them. Germline CDR1 KGHSH, CDR2 LQKENI. The CDR3 runs to 15 residues. The CDR3 DNA follows: TGTGCCAGCTCTCACGACCAGGGGCCCAATCAGCCCCAGCATTTT. It codes for CASSHDQGPNQPQHF.

In DNA form, the CDR3 reads TGTGCCTGGAGTTCCTCGGTCTATGGCTACACCTTC. It is translated as CAWSSSVYGYTF. The chain carries TRBV30 and TRBJ1-2; no clear D gene. Germline V CDR1 and CDR2: GTSNPN, SVGIG (reference sequence). The CDR3 loop spans 12 amino acids. V lost 2 bases and J lost 4, with 8 bases in between.

This clone has at least ten counts. Other DNA sequences within the sample encode an identical CDR3. The gene calls are TRBV6-5 and TRBJ1-4; TRBD1 agrees at 9 bases. CDR3 length: 15 amino acids. The V gene's germline CDR1 is MNHEY and CDR2 SVGAGI. J was trimmed by 6 bases and V by 0 bases; bases with no gene match: 2. This chain's CDR3 is CASSYSGQGYEKLFF. For the CDR3, the DNA is TGTGCCAGCAGTTACTCGGGACAGGGTTATGAAAAACTGTTTTTT.

V and J are TRBV7-2 and TRBJ1-2; 7 nucleotides line up with TRBD1. This CDR3 has 15 residues. CDR1 SGHTA and CDR2 FQGNSA come from the germline V gene. V trimming: 5 bases; J trimming: 8 bases; junction bases outside the gene matches: 14. The CDR3 nucleotides read TGTGCCAGCAGCCCGACGTTACAGGGGAGTCGCGGCTACACCTTC. It translates to CASSPTLQGSRGYTF.

The chain carries TRBV2 and TRBJ2-7; D is undetermined. Trimming left V 3 bases short and J 2 bases short, with 11 bases between. The CDR3 sequence is 14 residues long. The germline gives CDR1 SNHLY, CDR2 FYNNEI. The CDR3 loop is CASSDLGVAYEQYF. CDR3 bases: TGTGCCAGCAGTGATCTCGGAGTCGCCTACGAGCAGTACTTC.

The chain links TRBV3-1 (or the pseudogene TRBV3-2) to TRBJ1-2; D not certain. Between the trimmed V and J ends, which lost 5 bases and 1 base, there was a span of 14 bases. This CDR3 is built from 15 residues. Per germline, CDR1 LGHDT and CDR2 YNNKEL (reference sequence). The CDR3 DNA reads as TGTGCCAGCAGCTACGCTCCAACAGATAACTATGGCTACACCTTC. Its protein is CASSYAPTDNYGYTF.

This clone has just a few counts. V and J are TRBV24-1 and TRBJ2-1; 11 bases match TRBD1. CDR1 is KGHDR, CDR2 SFDVKD, per germline. This CDR3 contains 16 residues. V dropped 1 base and J dropped 4; count of bases not matched to a gene: 2. The CDR3 spells CATSDFGDRGYNEQFF. CDR3 sequence (DNA): TGTGCCACCAGTGATTTTGGGGACAGGGGGTACAATGAGCAGTTCTTC.

The gene calls are TRBV18 and TRBJ2-3; D remains ambiguous. The CDR3 has 11 amino acids. V lost 3 bases to trimming and J lost 6 bases, with 4 bases between them. Per germline, CDR1 KGHSH and CDR2 LQKENI. CDR3 DNA: TGTGCCAGCTCACCGGAGGATACGCAGTATTTT. Its translation is CASSPEDTQYF.